Below are 26 T cell receptor beta chains sequenced from a single sample in a study of T cell responses to AZD1222 COVID-19 vaccine. This table comes from immunoSEQ multiplex PCR, and its TCRdb copy is limited to in-frame clones, with some not included. The table has some 110,000 clones, about 91% seen once; the top ten hold roughly two fifths. Here the sequenced sample was peripheral blood, taken 28 days after the second AZD1222 dose. The receptor source for this set is an adult who received the AZD1222 COVID-19 vaccine.

V and J are TRBV18 and TRBJ2-2; D is ambiguous. Germline CDR1 and CDR2: KGHSH and LQKENI. Between the trimmed V and J ends, which lost 3 bases and 2 bases, there was a span of 4 bases. The CDR3 is made up of 13 amino acids. The DNA for the CDR3 is TGTGCCAGCTCACCCGTCAACACCGGGGAGCTGTTTTTT. Encoded protein: CASSPVNTGELFF.

With respect to this clone: The germline gene is not matched at one end of the junction; a read error may be the cause. J is TRBJ2-5 and V is TRBV5-6; tentatively, D is TRBD2 (6 bases). The CDR3 consists of 14 residues. Per germline, CDR1 SGHDT and CDR2 YYEEEE. CDR3 sequence reads: CASSLLAYQETQYF. The CDR3, as DNA: TGTGCCAGCAGCTTGCTAGCGTACCAGGAGACCCAGTACTTC.

This clone has just one count. V gene TRBV6-5 combines with J gene TRBJ2-3; D is perhaps TRBD1 (5 bases). Deletions cut 6 bases from V and 3 bases from J, with 10 bases between. The V gene's germline CDR1 is MNHEY and CDR2 SVGAGI. This CDR3 comprises 13 residues. The DNA of the CDR3 is TGTGCCAGCAGCCCAAGGGGAACAGATACGCAGTATTTT. It encodes CASSPRGTDTQYF.

To note about this clone: This specimen includes other DNA sequences encoding the same CDR3. The genes are TRBV9 and TRBJ2-2, with D tentatively TRBD2 (6 bases). The CDR3 consists of 14 residues. Germline CDR1 reads SGDLS; CDR2 reads YYNGEE. Between the trimmed V and J ends, which lost 2 bases and 1 base, there was a span of 6 bases. The CDR3 DNA reads TGTGCCAGCAGCGTTAGCGGGAACACCGGGGAGCTGTTTTTT. Protein: CASSVSGNTGELFF.

In this sample, this clone turned up a few times. This sequence joins TRBV2 and TRBJ2-1, with 12 bases lining up with TRBD2. Germline V gives CDR1 SNHLY, CDR2 FYNNEI. CDR3 size: 15 residues. With 4 bases clipped from V and 5 bases from J, the junction kept 3 bases outside the gene matches. Here the CDR3 reads CASSARLAGDNEQFF. The CDR3 DNA reads TGTGCCAGCAGTGCTAGACTAGCGGGGGACAATGAGCAGTTCTTC.

In its sample, this clone was seen a few times. This chain connects TRBV28 to TRBJ2-1; 13 bases are shared with TRBD2. Germline lookup yields CDR1 MDHEN and CDR2 SYDVKM. The CDR3 is made up of 19 amino acids. V trimming: 6 bases; J trimming: 0 bases; junction bases outside the gene matches: 11. The CDR3 loop reads CASSVGGTSGIPSYNEQFF. The CDR3 DNA reads as TGTGCCAGCAGCGTAGGGGGGACTAGCGGGATCCCCTCCTACAATGAGCAGTTCTTC.

As for this clone: Germline is not matched at one junction end, which may reflect a read error. This chain links TRBV2 with TRBJ1-5; 9 positions match TRBD1. Germline loops: CDR1 SNHLY, CDR2 FYNNEI. The CDR3 loop spans 15 amino acids. CDR3 DNA sequence: TGTGCCAGCAATGAACAGGGGGCCCCCAATCAGCCCCAGCATTTT. It yields the protein CASNEQGAPNQPQHF. Combining the CDR3 with reference TRBV2 and TRBJ1-5 gives the whole variable domain EPEVTQTPSHQVTQMGQEVILRCVPISNHLYFYWYRQILGQKVEFLVSFYNNEISEKSEIFDDQFSVERPDGSNFTLKIRSTKLEDSAMYFCASNEQGAPNQPQHFGDGTRLSIL.

The chain uses TRBV3-1 (or the pseudogene TRBV3-2) and TRBJ1-4; TRBD1 might be the D (5 bases). The germline V gene has CDR1 LGHDT and CDR2 YNNKEL (reference sequence). The CDR3 length is 12 residues. Trimming pared 6 bases from V and 4 bases from J, leaving 6 bases between. DNA of the CDR3: TGTGCCAGCAGGAGGGGTAATGAAAAACTGTTTTTT. It yields the protein CASRRGNEKLFF.

The gene calls are TRBV6-5 and TRBJ1-6, with a possible D match to TRBD1 (6 bases). Looked up from germline, CDR1 is MNHEY and CDR2 is SVGAGI. Trimming pared 0 bases from V and 5 bases from J, leaving 8 bases between. This CDR3 has 15 residues. The DNA of the CDR3 is TGTGCCAGCAGTTACTCGAACAGGGATAATTCACCCCTCCACTTT. Its protein product is CASSYSNRDNSPLHF.

The rearrangement links TRBV28 to TRBJ2-2; D is possibly TRBD2 (5 bases). V lost 3 bases, J lost 3 bases, and 14 bases lay in between. The CDR3 is 16 residues long. Per germline, CDR1 MDHEN and CDR2 SYDVKM. CDR3 nucleotides: TGTGCCAGCAGTTTGGGAGCTGTCGGTGACACCGGGGAGCTGTTTTTT. Its protein product is CASSLGAVGDTGELFF.

The chain has TRBV28 and TRBJ1-2; 9 bases fit TRBD1. Losses at the gene ends were 7 bases for V and 8 bases for J; bases not matched to a gene: 5. Looked up from germline, CDR1 is MDHEN and CDR2 is SYDVKM. This CDR3 contains 12 residues. The CDR3 region has the DNA TGTGCCAGCACGACGGGACAGGGAGGCTACACCTTC. Translating gives CASTTGQGGYTF.

This clone was detected only a few times. The V gene is TRBV10-3, the J gene TRBJ1-2; 8 nucleotides align to TRBD1. The V segment lost 0 bases and the J segment 5 bases; nucleotides outside the gene matches: 2. Germline V CDR1 and CDR2: ENHRY, SYGVKD. This CDR3 region has 14 residues. The CDR3 protein is CAISESDRGYGYTF. CDR3 nucleotides: TGTGCCATCAGTGAGTCAGACAGGGGTTATGGCTACACCTTC.

This chain uses TRBV18 with TRBJ1-5; the D is unclear. Trimming removed 3 bases from V and 5 bases from J, with 8 bases in between. Germline CDR1 KGHSH, CDR2 LQKENI. This CDR3 spans 13 amino acids. The CDR3 reads CASSPIADQPQHF. The DNA for the CDR3 is TGTGCCAGCTCACCGATAGCCGATCAGCCCCAGCATTTT.

The rearrangement links TRBV7-3 to TRBJ2-1; 7 nucleotides match TRBD1. After removal of 2 bases from V and 6 bases from J, the junction contained 1 base not matched to a gene. This CDR3 spans 13 amino acids. In germline, CDR1 is SGHTA, CDR2 FQGTGA. The CDR3 reads CASSLDRVNEQFF. In DNA, the CDR3 is TGTGCCAGCAGCTTAGACAGGGTCAATGAGCAGTTCTTC.

This clone was observed once. The chain employs TRBV19 and TRBJ1-3; no clear D. V dropped 5 bases and J dropped 1 base, with 6 bases sitting between them. Germline V gene sequence: CDR1 LNHDA, CDR2 SQIVND (reference sequence). This CDR3 is 13 amino acids long. The CDR3 DNA reads as TGTGCCAGTAGTGCGTATTCTGGAAACACCATATATTTT. Translated: CASSAYSGNTIYF.

The sample holds one count of this clone. The rearrangement joins TRBV18 to TRBJ1-5; D gene ambiguous. CDR3 length: 15 residues. The germline CDR1 and CDR2 sequences are KGHSH and LQKENI. Trimming stripped 6 bases from V and 3 bases from J, with 15 bases between. The DNA of the CDR3 is TGTGCCAGCTCCCAATTTGGTCAGATCAATCAGCCCCAGCATTTT. Translating it yields CASSQFGQINQPQHF.

This clone was observed once. The V gene is TRBV6-6, the J gene TRBJ1-2, with D maybe TRBD1 (5 bases). CDR1 and CDR2 from the germline V gene are MNHNY and SVGAGI (reference sequence). The CDR3 runs to 15 residues. Trimming left V 6 bases short and J 4 bases short, with 18 bases between. The CDR3 sequence is CASREGDRASYGYTF. DNA of the CDR3: TGTGCCAGCAGGGAAGGGGACCGGGCCAGCTATGGCTACACCTTC.

This sequence joins TRBV28 and TRBJ1-2; the match to TRBD1 covers 12 bases. V was pared by 6 bases and J by 4 bases, with 12 bases of the junction left unmatched. The CDR3 spans 17 residues. Germline-derived CDR1 and CDR2 are MDHEN and SYDVKM. CDR3 nucleotide sequence: TGTGCCAGCAGACCCGGGACAGGGGGCAGTGGGGGCTATGGCTACACCTTC. Its protein is CASRPGTGGSGGYGYTF.

This clone occurred a few times. This sequence joins TRBV3-1 (or the pseudogene TRBV3-2) and TRBJ2-1; 7 bases map to TRBD2. Germline-derived CDR1 and CDR2 are LGHDT and YNNKEL (reference sequence). V was clipped by 1 base and J by 2 bases; unmatched bases: 5. This CDR3 spans 16 amino acids. CDR3 region: CASSQGSSGPYNEQFF. CDR3 sequence (DNA): TGTGCCAGCAGCCAAGGAAGTAGCGGGCCCTACAATGAGCAGTTCTTC.

This chain links TRBV5-5 with TRBJ2-5, with a weak D call TRBD1 (6 bases). CDR1 and CDR2 (germline): SGHKS, YYEKEE (reference sequence). CDR3 length: 15 amino acids. Trimming left V 1 base short and J 5 bases short, with 15 bases between. CDR3 in DNA: TGTGCCAGCAGCTTGCGGCCACTCCAGGGGGAGACCCAGTACTTC. It encodes CASSLRPLQGETQYF.

The gene calls are TRBV2 and TRBJ2-2; TRBD1 aligns across 10 bases. Trimming took 8 bases from V and 5 from J; bases not matched to a gene: 5. From germline, CDR1 is SNHLY and CDR2 FYNNEI. CDR3 size: 14 residues. CDR3 sequence (DNA): TGTGCCAGCCCGGACAGGGGGAGGACCGGGGAGCTGTTTTTT. This codes for CASPDRGRTGELFF.

This sequence joins TRBV27 and TRBJ1-4, with D unclear. The CDR3 runs 13 residues. Germline V gene data show CDR1 as MNHEY and CDR2 as SMNVEV (reference sequence). V dropped 6 bases and J dropped 5 bases, with 10 bases sitting between them. CDR3 region: CASSRRENEKLFF. The DNA of the CDR3 is TGTGCCAGCAGCCGCCGGGAGAATGAAAAACTGTTTTTT.

The chain combines TRBV4-1 with TRBJ2-3, with 7 nucleotides matching TRBD2. J lost 2 bases, V lost 0 bases, and 8 bases had no gene match. CDR1 is MGHRA, CDR2 YSYEKL, per germline. This CDR3 has 17 amino acids. The CDR3 DNA follows: TGCGCCAGCAGCCAAGATCCAGGCGGGAGACTCACAGATACGCAGTATTTT. Protein product: CASSQDPGGRLTDTQYF.

This chain uses TRBV6-5 with TRBJ1-5; TRBD1 aligns across 9 bases. The CDR3 sequence is 14 residues long. The V segment lost 5 bases and the J segment 7 bases; nucleotides outside the gene matches: 6. The germline CDR1 and CDR2 sequences are MNHEY and SVGAGI. The DNA of the CDR3 is TGTGCCAGCAGTAATACAGGGGGCGGACAGCCCCAGCATTTT. Its translation: CASSNTGGGQPQHF.

The rearrangement joins TRBV4-1 to TRBJ2-1; 7 nucleotides line up with TRBD2. There are 15 residues in the CDR3. V shed 4 bases and J 1 base; nucleotides not matched to a gene: 4. Germline V gives CDR1 MGHRA, CDR2 YSYEKL. The CDR3 bases are TGCGCCAGCAGCCCGAGCGGGGATTCCTACAATGAGCAGTTCTTC. Translated, it gives CASSPSGDSYNEQFF.

The chain employs TRBV11-2 and TRBJ1-5, with 8 nucleotides matching TRBD1. V shed 5 bases and J 4 bases; nucleotides not matched to a gene: 4. Germline lookup yields CDR1 SGHAT and CDR2 FQNNGV. There are 14 residues in the CDR3. Written as DNA, the CDR3 is TGTGCCAGCAGCGAACAGGGGGGGAATCAGCCCCAGCATTTT. This translates into CASSEQGGNQPQHF.